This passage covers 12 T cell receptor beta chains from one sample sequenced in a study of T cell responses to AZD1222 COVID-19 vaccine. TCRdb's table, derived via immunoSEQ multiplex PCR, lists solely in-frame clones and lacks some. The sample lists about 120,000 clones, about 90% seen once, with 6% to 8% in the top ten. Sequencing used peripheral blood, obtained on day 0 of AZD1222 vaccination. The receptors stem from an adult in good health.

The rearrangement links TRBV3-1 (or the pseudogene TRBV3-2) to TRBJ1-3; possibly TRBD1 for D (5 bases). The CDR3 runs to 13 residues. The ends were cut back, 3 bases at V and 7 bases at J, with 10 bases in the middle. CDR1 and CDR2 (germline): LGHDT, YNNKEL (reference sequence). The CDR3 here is CASSQGGSNTIYF. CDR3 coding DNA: TGTGCCAGCAGCCAGGGGGGAAGTAACACCATATATTTT.

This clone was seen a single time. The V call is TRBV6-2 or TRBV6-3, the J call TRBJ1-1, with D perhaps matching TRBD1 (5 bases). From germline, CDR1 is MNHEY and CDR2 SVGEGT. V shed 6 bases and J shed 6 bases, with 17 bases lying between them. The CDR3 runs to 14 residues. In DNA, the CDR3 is TGTGCCAGCAGCCCGCTTGGGGGTTTATCTGAAGCTTTCTTT. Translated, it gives CASSPLGGLSEAFF.

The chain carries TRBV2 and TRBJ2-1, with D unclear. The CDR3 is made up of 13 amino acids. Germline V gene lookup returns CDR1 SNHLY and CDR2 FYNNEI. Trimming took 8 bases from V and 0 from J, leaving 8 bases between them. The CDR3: CASGEVSYNEQFF. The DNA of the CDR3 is TGTGCCAGCGGAGAAGTCTCCTACAATGAGCAGTTCTTC.

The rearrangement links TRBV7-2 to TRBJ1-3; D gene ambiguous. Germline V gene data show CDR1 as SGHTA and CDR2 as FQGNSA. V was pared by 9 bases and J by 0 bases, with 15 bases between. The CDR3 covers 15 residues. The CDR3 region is CASSVRESSGNTIYF. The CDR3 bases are TGTGCCAGTAGCGTGAGGGAATCCTCTGGAAACACCATATATTTT.

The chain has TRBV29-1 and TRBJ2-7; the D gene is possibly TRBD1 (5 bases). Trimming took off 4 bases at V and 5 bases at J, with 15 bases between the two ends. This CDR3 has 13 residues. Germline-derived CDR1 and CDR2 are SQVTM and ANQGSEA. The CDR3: CSVGGQGEHEQYF. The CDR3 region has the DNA TGCAGCGTTGGGGGTCAGGGTGAACACGAGCAGTACTTC.

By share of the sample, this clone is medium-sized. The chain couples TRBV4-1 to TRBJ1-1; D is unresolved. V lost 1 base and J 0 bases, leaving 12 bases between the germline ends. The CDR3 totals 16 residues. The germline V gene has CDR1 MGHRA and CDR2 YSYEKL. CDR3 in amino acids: CASSQVADIMNTEAFF. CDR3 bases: TGCGCCAGCAGCCAAGTGGCGGATATCATGAACACTGAAGCTTTCTTT.

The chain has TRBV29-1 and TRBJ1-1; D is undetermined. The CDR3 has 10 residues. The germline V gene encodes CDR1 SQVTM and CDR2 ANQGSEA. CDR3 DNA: TGCAGTGGGATTAGCACTGAAGCTTTCTTT. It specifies CSGISTEAFF.

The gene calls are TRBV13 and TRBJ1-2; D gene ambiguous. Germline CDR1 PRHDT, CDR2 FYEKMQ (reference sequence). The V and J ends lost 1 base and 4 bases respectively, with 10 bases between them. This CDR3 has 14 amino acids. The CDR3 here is CASSLDPATYGYTF. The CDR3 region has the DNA TGTGCCAGCAGCTTAGACCCAGCGACCTATGGCTACACCTTC.

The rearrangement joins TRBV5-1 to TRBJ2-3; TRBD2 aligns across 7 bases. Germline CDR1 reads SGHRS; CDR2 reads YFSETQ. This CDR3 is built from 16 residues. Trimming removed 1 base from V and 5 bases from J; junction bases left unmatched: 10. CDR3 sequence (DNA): TGCGCCAGCAGCTTGTTTCCGGGAGGTTCGGGAGATACGCAGTATTTT. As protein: CASSLFPGGSGDTQYF.

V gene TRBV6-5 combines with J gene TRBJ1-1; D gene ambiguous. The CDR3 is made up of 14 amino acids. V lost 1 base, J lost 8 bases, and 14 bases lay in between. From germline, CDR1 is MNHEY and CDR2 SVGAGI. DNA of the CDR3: TGTGCCAGCAGTTACTTCGGATTGTGGGCGGAAGCTTTCTTT. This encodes CASSYFGLWAEAFF.

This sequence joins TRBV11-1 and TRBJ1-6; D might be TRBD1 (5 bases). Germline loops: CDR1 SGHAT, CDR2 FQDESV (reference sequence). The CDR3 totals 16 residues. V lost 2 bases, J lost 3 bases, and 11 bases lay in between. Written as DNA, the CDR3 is TGTGCCAGCAGCTTAACAGGAGTAGGCTATAATTCACCCCTCCACTTT. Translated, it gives CASSLTGVGYNSPLHF.

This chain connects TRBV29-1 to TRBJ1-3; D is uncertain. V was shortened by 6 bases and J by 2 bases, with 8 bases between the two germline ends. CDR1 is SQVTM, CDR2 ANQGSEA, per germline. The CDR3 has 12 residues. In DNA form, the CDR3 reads TGCAGCGTAGCGGAAGCTGGAAACACCATATATTTT. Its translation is CSVAEAGNTIYF.